This passage covers 31 T cell receptor beta chains from one sample sequenced in a study of Ad26.COV2.S vaccination and SARS-CoV-2 variants. The treatment denotes: roughly 18 received Ad26.COV2.S at low or high dose, single or two shots; about 5 received placebo; per-sample allocation not given. Sampling was done on day 63 after the first vaccine or placebo injection. TCRdb keeps only in-frame clones here, not all; method: immunoSEQ multiplex PCR. The table has 350,000 to 500,000 clones, roughly 91% seen once. The sample was peripheral blood, taken in a trial of Ad26.COV2.S vaccine versus placebo. These receptors were collected from a person aged 18 to 59 who received the Ad26.COV2.S COVID-19 vaccine or a placebo.

This chain connects TRBV24-1 to TRBJ2-1; 12 bases are shared with TRBD2. The CDR3 spans 19 residues. Germline CDR1 KGHDR, CDR2 SFDVKD. Losses at the gene ends were 2 bases for V and 0 bases for J; bases not matched to a gene: 7. CDR3 protein: CATSDSLAGGRSSYNEQFF. Here the CDR3 DNA reads TGTGCCACCAGTGATTCACTAGCGGGAGGCCGCAGCTCCTACAATGAGCAGTTCTTC.

V gene TRBV15 combines with J gene TRBJ2-5, with D perhaps matching TRBD1 (6 bases). Deletions cut 0 bases from V and 2 bases from J, with 10 bases between. The CDR3 covers 15 residues. Germline lookup yields CDR1 LNHNV and CDR2 YYDKDF (reference sequence). CDR3 coding DNA: TGTGCCACCAGCAGAGATTGGGACACTCAAGAGACCCAGTACTTC. Translation: CATSRDWDTQETQYF. Combining the CDR3 with reference TRBV15 and TRBJ2-5 gives the whole variable domain DAMVIQNPRYQVTQFGKPVTLSCSQTLNHNVMYWYQQKSSQAPKLLFHYYDKDFNNEADTPDNFQSRRPNTSFCFLDIRSPGLGDTAMYLCATSRDWDTQETQYFGPGTRLLVL.

The CDR3 reads CASSLSVGVGSPNEQFF. CDR3 coding DNA: TGTGCCAGCAGCTTAAGCGTGGGAGTGGGCTCCCCCAATGAGCAGTTCTTC. The chain combines TRBV7-9 with TRBJ2-1; D might be TRBD2 (5 bases). The V gene lost 2 bases and the J gene lost 6 bases, with 20 bases spanning the gap. In germline, CDR1 is SEHNR, CDR2 FQNEAQ (reference sequence). The CDR3 spans 17 residues.

This chain connects TRBV15 to TRBJ1-1, with D hard to call. V dropped 5 bases and J dropped 1 base, with 8 bases sitting between them. Per the germline V gene, CDR1 is LNHNV and CDR2 is YYDKDF (reference sequence). The CDR3 runs to 13 residues. The CDR3: CATSEGRNTEAFF. Written as DNA, the CDR3 is TGTGCCACCAGCGAAGGACGGAACACTGAAGCTTTCTTT.

Remarks on this clone: This same CDR3 is encoded by further DNA sequences in the sample. The rearrangement joins TRBV3-1 (or the pseudogene TRBV3-2) to TRBJ1-3; unclear D gene. The CDR3 has 12 amino acids. V dropped 1 base and J dropped 4 bases, with 2 bases sitting between them. Germline V gene lookup returns CDR1 LGHDT and CDR2 YNNKEL (reference sequence). Here the CDR3 reads CASSQVGNTIYF. CDR3 sequence (DNA): TGTGCCAGCAGCCAAGTGGGAAACACCATATATTTT.

The J gene is TRBJ2-1, the V gene TRBV7-8, with D possibly being TRBD2 (5 bases). Trimming took off 2 bases at V and 7 bases at J, with 9 bases between the two ends. Germline V CDR1 and CDR2: SGHVS, FQNEAQ. There are 13 residues in the CDR3. DNA for the CDR3: TGTGCCAGCAGCTTAACCCGGGGAAATGAGCAGTTCTTC. Translating gives CASSLTRGNEQFF.

This clone was counted once. The gene calls are TRBV6-6 and TRBJ2-1, with D possibly matching TRBD2 (6 bases). Germline assignment: CDR1 MNHNY and CDR2 SVGAGI (reference sequence). V dropped 5 bases and J dropped 9 bases, with 17 bases sitting between them. The CDR3 has 14 amino acids. The CDR3 region is CASSHLKAGGEQFF. The CDR3 DNA reads TGTGCCAGCAGTCACCTCAAAGCCGGGGGTGAGCAGTTCTTC.

J is TRBJ2-2 and V is TRBV6-5; TRBD1 might be the D (7 bases). With 8 bases removed from V and 7 bases from J, the gap between germline ends came to 14 bases. Germline V gene lookup returns CDR1 MNHEY and CDR2 SVGAGI. The CDR3 runs 13 residues. As DNA, the CDR3 is TGTGCCAGCGGAGGGGGCCGGGTCGGGGAGCTGTTTTTT. Its translation is CASGGGRVGELFF.

CDR3 bases: TGCAGCGTTGCCGCAGCGTCAACCACAGATACGCAGTATTTT. This translates into CSVAAASTTDTQYF. This rearrangement joins TRBV29-1 to TRBJ2-3; no definite D call. Trimming shortened V by 4 bases and J by 2 bases, and 13 bases separated the two germline ends. CDR3 length: 14 residues. The germline V gene has CDR1 SQVTM and CDR2 ANQGSEA.

This sequence joins TRBV5-1 and TRBJ2-4; D uncertain. V was pared by 1 base and J by 3 bases, with 11 bases between. The CDR3 length is 15 residues. CDR1 is SGHRS and CDR2 is YFSETQ in the germline V gene. This CDR3 reads CASSLSGDGKNIQYF. In nucleotides, the CDR3 is TGCGCCAGCAGCTTGTCTGGGGATGGCAAAAACATTCAGTACTTC. Filled out from reference TRBV5-1 and TRBJ2-4, the complete variable domain reads KAGVTQTPRYLIKTRGQQVTLSCSPISGHRSVSWYQQTPGQGLQFLFEYFSETQRNKGNFPGRFSGRQFSNSRSEMNVSTLELGDSALYLCASSLSGDGKNIQYFGAGTRLSVL.

This clone was counted once. V gene TRBV28 combines with J gene TRBJ2-2, with D possibly being TRBD1 (6 bases). CDR3 size: 15 residues. Germline lookup yields CDR1 MDHEN and CDR2 SYDVKM. V gave up 7 bases and J gave up 2 bases, with 14 bases separating them. Here the CDR3 DNA reads TGTGCCAGCACCAAAGACAGGAGTAACACCGGGGAGCTGTTTTTT. Amino acid sequence: CASTKDRSNTGELFF. Drawing the rest from reference TRBV28 and TRBJ2-2, the complete variable domain is DVKVTQSSRYLVKRTGEKVFLECVQDMDHENMFWYRQDPGLGLRLIYFSYDVKMKEKGDIPEGYSVSREKKERFSLILESASTNQTSMYLCASTKDRSNTGELFFGEGSRLTVL.

The V call is TRBV29-1, the J call TRBJ2-7; perhaps TRBD2 as D (6 bases). The CDR3 is 14 residues long. Germline V gene sequence: CDR1 SQVTM, CDR2 ANQGSEA. The V end lost 4 bases, the J end lost 7 bases, and 20 bases lay between the germline ends. CDR3 sequence reads: CSVGPGPAGWEQYF. The CDR3 bases are TGCAGCGTTGGCCCCGGGCCTGCGGGGTGGGAGCAGTACTTC.

The CDR3 loop reads CASSVAADYNSPLHF. DNA for the CDR3: TGTGCCAGCAGCGTAGCGGCGGATTATAATTCACCCCTCCACTTT. The gene calls are TRBV9 and TRBJ1-6; no clear D gene. V lost 0 bases to trimming and J lost 4 bases, with 8 bases between them. The CDR3 runs to 15 residues. In germline, CDR1 is SGDLS, CDR2 YYNGEE.

The V call is TRBV6-2 or TRBV6-3, the J call TRBJ2-7; no definite D call. This CDR3 has 12 amino acids. Germline V gene sequence: CDR1 MNHEY, CDR2 SVGEGT. V dropped 0 bases and J dropped 5 bases, with 5 bases sitting between them. CDR3: CASSYSVNEQYF. The CDR3 coding sequence is TGTGCCAGCAGTTACTCCGTCAACGAGCAGTACTTC.

The chain joins TRBV7-9 to TRBJ2-1, with TRBD2 matching 9 bases. V was clipped by 2 bases and J by 10 bases; unmatched bases: 6. Per the germline V gene, CDR1 is SEHNR and CDR2 is FQNEAQ (reference sequence). This CDR3 region has 14 residues. CDR3 amino acids: CASSLSLGLAEQFF. The CDR3 DNA is TGTGCCAGCAGCTTAAGCCTCGGACTAGCGGAGCAGTTCTTC.

The chain has TRBV27 and TRBJ2-1; possible D gene TRBD2, 6 bases. In germline, CDR1 is MNHEY, CDR2 SMNVEV (reference sequence). V lost 1 base, J lost 3 bases, and 13 bases lay in between. The CDR3 is made up of 16 amino acids. CDR3 in amino acids: CASSLLAGRIYNEQFF. As DNA, the CDR3 is TGTGCCAGCAGTTTATTGGCGGGGAGGATCTACAATGAGCAGTTCTTC.

This clone appeared once. CDR3 amino acids: CASSPLPSGSYEQYF. In DNA, the CDR3 is TGTGCCAGCTCACCACTTCCTAGCGGGAGCTACGAGCAGTACTTC. The genes are TRBV18 and TRBJ2-7; 10 bases match TRBD2. Germline V gene data show CDR1 as KGHSH and CDR2 as LQKENI. This CDR3 is 15 amino acids long. After removal of 1 base from V and 3 bases from J, the junction contained 3 bases not matched to a gene.

Points on this clone: The sample carries other DNA sequences with the same CDR3. The CDR3: CASSLGGDEQFF. The CDR3, as DNA: TGTGCCAGCAGCTTAGGGGGCGATGAGCAGTTCTTC. This sequence joins TRBV7-6 and TRBJ2-1, with D perhaps matching TRBD1 (5 bases). V was shortened by 1 base and J by 8 bases, with 6 bases between the two germline ends. This CDR3 contains 12 residues. Germline V gene sequence: CDR1 SGHVS, CDR2 FNYEAQ. The whole variable domain, remainder taken from reference TRBV7-6 and TRBJ2-1, is GAGVSQSPRYKVTKRGQDVALRCDPISGHVSLYWYRQALGQGPEFLTYFNYEAQQDKSGLPNDRFSAERPEGSISTLTIQRTEQRDSAMYRCASSLGGDEQFFGPGTRLTVL.

This chain links TRBV15 with TRBJ1-5; D remains unclear. Germline-derived CDR1 and CDR2 are LNHNV and YYDKDF (reference sequence). The V and J ends lost 0 bases and 3 bases respectively, with 3 bases between them. The CDR3 is made up of 13 amino acids. Here the CDR3 reads CATSREVNQPQHF. The CDR3 DNA reads as TGTGCCACCAGCAGAGAGGTCAATCAGCCCCAGCATTTT.

The genes are TRBV18 and TRBJ2-1, with TRBD2 matching 12 bases. There are 16 residues in the CDR3. V shed 2 bases and J 8 bases; nucleotides not matched to a gene: 7. The germline gives CDR1 KGHSH, CDR2 LQKENI. CDR3 region: CASSPSRLAGEYEQFF. DNA of the CDR3: TGTGCCAGCTCACCATCACGACTAGCGGGAGAATATGAGCAGTTCTTC.

V is TRBV28 and J is TRBJ1-5; TRBD1 is a possible D gene (6 bases). Trimming took 3 bases from V and 4 from J, leaving 13 bases between them. The CDR3 runs to 15 residues. The germline CDR1 and CDR2 sequences are MDHEN and SYDVKM. This CDR3 is CASSFQARGNQPQHF. The CDR3 DNA reads TGTGCCAGCAGTTTTCAGGCCAGGGGAAATCAGCCCCAGCATTTT.

The count of this clone is one. This rearrangement joins TRBV5-1 to TRBJ2-5; perhaps D is TRBD1 or TRBD2 (6 bases each). The V gene lost 7 bases and the J gene lost 5 bases, with 24 bases spanning the gap. Germline V gene data show CDR1 as SGHRS and CDR2 as YFSETQ. CDR3 size: 16 residues. The CDR3 DNA sequence: TGCGCCAGCTCCCTGAAGCGCAGGGGAGGAGGCGAGACCCAGTACTTC. Its translation is CASSLKRRGGGETQYF.

Concerning this clone: Other DNA sequences within the sample encode an identical CDR3. The J gene is TRBJ2-3, the V gene TRBV18; D ambiguous. The CDR3 is 11 residues long. The germline V and J ends were trimmed by 3 bases and 6 bases, with 4 bases remaining between them. Germline V gives CDR1 KGHSH, CDR2 LQKENI. The CDR3 reads CASSPEDTQYF. The CDR3 DNA reads TGTGCCAGCTCACCCGAGGATACGCAGTATTTT.

This sequence joins TRBV19 and TRBJ1-3; D not resolved. The CDR3 covers 14 residues. From germline, CDR1 is LNHDA and CDR2 SQIVND (reference sequence). With 7 bases removed from V and 4 bases from J, the gap between germline ends came to 14 bases. The CDR3 loop is CASTLGPFGNTIYF. CDR3 DNA sequence: TGTGCCAGTACCTTGGGCCCTTTCGGAAACACCATATATTTT. The full variable domain, in which reference TRBV19 and TRBJ1-3 provide the parts outside the CDR3, is DGGITQSPKYLFRKEGQNVTLSCEQNLNHDAMYWYRQDPGQGLRLIYYSQIVNDFQKGDIAEGYSVSREKKESFPLTVTSAQKNPTAFYLCASTLGPFGNTIYFGEGSWLTVV.

This clone was counted a single time. The genes are TRBV29-1 and TRBJ1-1, with D possibly being TRBD1 (5 bases). CDR3 size: 13 residues. V lost 4 bases to trimming and J lost 4 bases, with 13 bases between them. Germline assignment: CDR1 SQVTM and CDR2 ANQGSEA. CDR3: CSVVQGIGTEAFF. DNA of the CDR3: TGCAGCGTTGTCCAGGGAATCGGCACTGAAGCTTTCTTT.

The rearrangement links TRBV5-4 to TRBJ1-1; 7 bases fit TRBD1. The CDR3 length is 14 residues. Germline V gives CDR1 SGHNT, CDR2 YYREEE (reference sequence). The junction had 6 bases not matched to a gene; V was cut back by 6 bases and J by 1 base. The CDR3 DNA reads TGTGCCAGCAAAAAGGGACAGAAGAACACTGAAGCTTTCTTT. It is translated as CASKKGQKNTEAFF.

The rearrangement joins TRBV9 to TRBJ2-5; 8 nucleotides align to TRBD2. The CDR3 has 16 amino acids. Losses at the gene ends were 1 base for V and 3 bases for J; bases not matched to a gene: 8. The germline V gene encodes CDR1 SGDLS and CDR2 YYNGEE. In DNA form, the CDR3 reads TGTGCCAGCAGCGTAAACCCAACGGGAGGGGAAGAGACCCAGTACTTC. This encodes CASSVNPTGGEETQYF.

This clone was found once. The CDR3 bases are TGCGCCAGCAGCCCGACCGGGACGGTGGGCGAGCAGTACTTC. This codes for CASSPTGTVGEQYF. This chain links TRBV5-1 with TRBJ2-7; D may be TRBD1 or TRBD2 (5 bases each). CDR3 length: 14 amino acids. The germline V gene encodes CDR1 SGHRS and CDR2 YFSETQ. With 4 bases removed from V and 6 bases from J, the gap between germline ends came to 17 bases.

The rearrangement uses TRBV28 and TRBJ2-1; maybe TRBD1 (6 bases). The germline gives CDR1 MDHEN, CDR2 SYDVKM. The V gene lost 8 bases and the J gene lost 6 bases, with 11 bases spanning the gap. CDR3 size: 12 residues. The CDR3 nucleotides are TGTGCCAGCCAGGGGCCTCTCAATGAGCAGTTCTTC. Protein product: CASQGPLNEQFF.

The J gene is TRBJ2-1, the V gene TRBV14; D unclear. This CDR3 is 12 amino acids long. Germline V lookup: CDR1 SGHDN, CDR2 FVKESK. V was pared by 4 bases and J by 6 bases, with 7 bases between. Here the CDR3 reads CASSRARNEQFF. CDR3 sequence (DNA): TGTGCCAGCAGCCGAGCCCGCAATGAGCAGTTCTTC.

This chain links TRBV29-1 with TRBJ2-1; D call uncertain. The CDR3 spans 15 residues. V was shortened by 1 base and J by 10 bases, with 20 bases between the two germline ends. Looked up from germline, CDR1 is SQVTM and CDR2 is ANQGSEA. This CDR3 reads CSVEATRGPLREQFF. The CDR3 coding sequence is TGCAGCGTTGAAGCCACGAGAGGCCCCTTAAGGGAGCAGTTCTTC.